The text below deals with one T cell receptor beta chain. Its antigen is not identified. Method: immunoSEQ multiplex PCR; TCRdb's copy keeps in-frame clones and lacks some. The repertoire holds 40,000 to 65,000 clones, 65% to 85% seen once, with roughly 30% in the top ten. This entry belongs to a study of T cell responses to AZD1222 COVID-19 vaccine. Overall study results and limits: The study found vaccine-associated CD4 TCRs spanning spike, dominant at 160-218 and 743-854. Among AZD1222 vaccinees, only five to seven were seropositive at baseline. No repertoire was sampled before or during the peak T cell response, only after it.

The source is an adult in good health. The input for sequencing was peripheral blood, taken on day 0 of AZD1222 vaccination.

The CDR3 region has the DNA TGCGCCAGCAGCTTGGGACTTGGGACTTTGGGAGAGACCCAGTACTTC. It encodes CASSLGLGTLGETQYF. The chain uses TRBV5-1 and TRBJ2-5; D perhaps matches TRBD2 (6 bases). V gave up 0 bases and J gave up 4 bases, with 16 bases separating them. Germline V gives CDR1 SGHRS, CDR2 YFSETQ. This CDR3 region has 16 residues. Full variable domain (missing parts from reference TRBV5-1 and TRBJ2-5): KAGVTQTPRYLIKTRGQQVTLSCSPISGHRSVSWYQQTPGQGLQFLFEYFSETQRNKGNFPGRFSGRQFSNSRSEMNVSTLELGDSALYLCASSLGLGTLGETQYFGPGTRLLVL.